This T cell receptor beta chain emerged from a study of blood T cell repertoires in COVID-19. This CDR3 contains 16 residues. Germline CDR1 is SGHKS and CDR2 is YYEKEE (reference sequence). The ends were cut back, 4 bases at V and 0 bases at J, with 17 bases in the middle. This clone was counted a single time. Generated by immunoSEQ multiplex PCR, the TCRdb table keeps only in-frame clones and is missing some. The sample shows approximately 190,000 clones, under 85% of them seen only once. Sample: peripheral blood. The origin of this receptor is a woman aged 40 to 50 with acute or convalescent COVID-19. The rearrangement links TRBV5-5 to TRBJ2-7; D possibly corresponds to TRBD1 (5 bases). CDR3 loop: CASSPPWGRDSYEQYF. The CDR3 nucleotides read TGTGCCAGCAGCCCGCCGTGGGGCAGAGACTCCTACGAGCAGTACTTC. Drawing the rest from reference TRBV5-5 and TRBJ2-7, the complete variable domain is DAGVTQSPTHLIKTRGQQVTLRCSPISGHKSVSWYQQVLGQGPQFIFQYYEKEERGRGNFPDRFSARQFPNYSSELNVNALLLGDSALYLCASSPPWGRDSYEQYFGPGTRLTVT.